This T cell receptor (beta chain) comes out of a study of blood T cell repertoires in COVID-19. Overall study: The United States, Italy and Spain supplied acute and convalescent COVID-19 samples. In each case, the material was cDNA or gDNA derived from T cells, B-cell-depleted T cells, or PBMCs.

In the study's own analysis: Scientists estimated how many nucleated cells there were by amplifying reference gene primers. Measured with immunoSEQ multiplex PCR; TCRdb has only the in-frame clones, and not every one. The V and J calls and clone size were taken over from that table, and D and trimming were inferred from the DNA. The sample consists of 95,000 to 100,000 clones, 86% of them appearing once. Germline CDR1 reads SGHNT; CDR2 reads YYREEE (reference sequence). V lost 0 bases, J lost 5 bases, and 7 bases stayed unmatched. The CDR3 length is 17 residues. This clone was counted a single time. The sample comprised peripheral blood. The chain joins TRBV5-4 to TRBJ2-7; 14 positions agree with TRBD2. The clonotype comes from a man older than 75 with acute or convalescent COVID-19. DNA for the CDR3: TGTGCCAGCAGCTTGGGAGGGCCGGGACTAGCGGGAGACGAGCAGTACTTC. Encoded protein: CASSLGGPGLAGDEQYF. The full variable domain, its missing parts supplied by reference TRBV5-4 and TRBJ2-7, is ETGVTQSPTHLIKTRGQQVTLRCSSQSGHNTVSWYQQALGQGPQFIFQYYREEENGRGNFPPRFSGLQFPNYSSELNVNALELDDSALYLCASSLGGPGLAGDEQYFGPGTRLTVT.